This T cell receptor (beta chain) was identified during a study of cytotoxic CD8 clonotypes in ibrutinib-treated CLL. The targeted sequencing depth was 1 in 200,000 to 1 in 1 million T cells. Profiling relied on immunoSEQ multiplex PCR, and the TCRdb table lists in-frame clones only, not all of them. This sample yields roughly 20,000 clones, of which 70% to 85% are seen a single time; about 26% belongs to the top ten. In the case of this clone: The antigen remains undetermined.

Whole-study findings and limits: Timing of sampling differed between sustained-remission and progressing patients. At progression, clonality fell back toward baseline after rising at ibrutinib response. Treatment saw public clonotypes, which were uncommon, either contract or stay stable.

V was trimmed by 5 bases and J by 7 bases, leaving 14 bases between them. This CDR3 is built from 13 residues. Germline CDR1 reads SEHNR; CDR2 reads FQNEAQ (reference sequence). Sequencing was performed on PBMCs, taken before ibrutinib treatment. The receptor was derived from a human donor with chronic lymphocytic leukemia. The genes are TRBV7-9 and TRBJ2-5, with a weak D call TRBD2 (6 bases). The CDR3 DNA sequence: TGTGCCAGCAGCCGCGGGACCGGTCGGACCCAGTACTTC. It specifies CASSRGTGRTQYF.